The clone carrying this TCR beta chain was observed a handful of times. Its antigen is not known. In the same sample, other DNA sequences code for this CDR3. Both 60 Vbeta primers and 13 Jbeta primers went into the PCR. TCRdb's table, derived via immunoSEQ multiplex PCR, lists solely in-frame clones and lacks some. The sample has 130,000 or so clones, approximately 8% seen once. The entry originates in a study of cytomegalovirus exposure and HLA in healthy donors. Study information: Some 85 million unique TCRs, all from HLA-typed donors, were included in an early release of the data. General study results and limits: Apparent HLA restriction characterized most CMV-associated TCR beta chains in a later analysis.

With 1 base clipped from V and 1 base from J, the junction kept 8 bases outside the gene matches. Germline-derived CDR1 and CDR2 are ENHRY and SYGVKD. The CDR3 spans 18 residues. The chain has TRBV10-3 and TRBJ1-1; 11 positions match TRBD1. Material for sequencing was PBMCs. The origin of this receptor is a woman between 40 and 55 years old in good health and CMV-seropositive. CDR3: CAISEWTGGGLQNTEAFF. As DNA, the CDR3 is TGTGCCATCAGTGAGTGGACAGGGGGCGGATTACAGAACACTGAAGCTTTCTTT.